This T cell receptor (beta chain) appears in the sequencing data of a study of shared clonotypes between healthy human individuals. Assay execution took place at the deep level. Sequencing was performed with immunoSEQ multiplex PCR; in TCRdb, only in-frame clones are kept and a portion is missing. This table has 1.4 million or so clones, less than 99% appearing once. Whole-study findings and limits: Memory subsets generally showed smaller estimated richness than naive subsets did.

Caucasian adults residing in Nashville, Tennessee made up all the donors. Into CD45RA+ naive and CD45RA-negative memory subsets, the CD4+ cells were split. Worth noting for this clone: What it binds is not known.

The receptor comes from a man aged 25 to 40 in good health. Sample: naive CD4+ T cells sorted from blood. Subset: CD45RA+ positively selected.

CDR3 amino acids: CASSDGGRGVIGKQFF. CDR3 nucleotide sequence: TGCGCCAGCAGTGATGGCGGGAGGGGGGTCATAGGAAAGCAGTTCTTC. This rearrangement joins TRBV10-2 to TRBJ2-1, with TRBD2 matching 9 bases. V lost 3 bases to trimming and J lost 11 bases; unmatched junction nucleotides: 14. The CDR3 length is 16 residues. Per germline, CDR1 WSHSY and CDR2 SAAADI.